These 32 T cell receptor beta chains share one sample of origin, sequenced in a study of CD8 T cells in ankylosing spondylitis. Broader study findings: Roughly eight highly homologous variants formed a TCR beta motif that appeared characteristic of ankylosing spondylitis blood.

One entry per CDR3 protein results from TCRdb running MiXCR on the 5' RACE reads. Counted here are approximately 540,000 distinct CDR3 sequences, roughly 13% occurring once; the ten biggest clones make up 6.8%. These receptors lack a known antigen. The source material was blood, either unsorted or a sorted T cell fraction (not recorded which). Receptor source: a male donor with ankylosing spondylitis.

This clonotype was recorded many times. This sequence joins TRBV5-1 and TRBJ2-1, with TRBD1 matching over 8 bases. Trimming cost V 3 bases and J 10 bases; bases outside gene matches: 9. Germline V gene data show CDR1 as SGHRS and CDR2 as YFSETQ. The CDR3 runs 14 residues. Here the CDR3 reads CASSWGAGGEEQFF. In DNA, the CDR3 is TGCGCCAGCAGCTGGGGGGCAGGGGGCGAGGAGCAGTTCTTC.

This clonotype was recorded many times. The rearrangement joins TRBV5-1 to TRBJ2-3, with D perhaps matching TRBD2 (6 bases). The ends were cut back, 9 bases at V and 0 bases at J, with 14 bases in the middle. Germline values: CDR1 SGHRS, CDR2 YFSETQ. The CDR3 covers 14 residues. DNA for the CDR3: TGCGCCACCCGGCGGGAACGAAGCACAGATACGCAGTATTTT. Residues: CATRRERSTDTQYF.

In its sample, this clonotype was seen a few times. V gene TRBV24-1 combines with J gene TRBJ2-5, with a possible D match to TRBD2 (6 bases). The V gene lost 4 bases and the J gene lost 0 bases, with 11 bases spanning the gap. Germline lookup yields CDR1 KGHDR and CDR2 SFDVKD. This CDR3 comprises 15 residues. The CDR3 DNA reads as TGTGCCACCAGTGACCCCTGGACTAACCAAGAGACCCAGTACTTC. Protein product: CATSDPWTNQETQYF.

This clonotype turned up a few times. The chain recombines TRBV7-8 with TRBJ2-2, with 7 bases fitting TRBD2. In germline, CDR1 is SGHVS, CDR2 FQNEAQ. CDR3 size: 13 residues. Unmatched junction bases numbered 4, after V lost 8 bases and J lost 4 bases. As DNA, the CDR3 is TGTGCCAGCGATGGGAGGGGCACCGGGGAGCTGTTTTTT. Its translation: CASDGRGTGELFF.

This clonotype was seen a handful of times. The CDR3 is CASSYSYQETQYF. CDR3 in DNA: TGTGCCAGCAGTTACAGTTACCAAGAGACCCAGTACTTC. This rearrangement joins TRBV6-2 or TRBV6-3 to TRBJ2-5; D call uncertain. Per germline, CDR1 MNHEY and CDR2 SVGEGT. The CDR3 covers 13 residues. Trimming took off 2 bases at V and 0 bases at J, with 4 bases between the two ends.

This clonotype has a count of ten or more. J is TRBJ2-1 and V is TRBV2; D possibly uses TRBD1 or TRBD2 (6 bases each). The CDR3 runs 13 residues. Germline-derived CDR1 and CDR2 are SNHLY and FYNNEI. Trimming stripped 7 bases from V and 9 bases from J, with 16 bases between. The CDR3, as DNA: TGTGCCAGCAAGGGGGGAGTCGGGGCTGAGCAGTTCTTC. This sequence encodes CASKGGVGAEQFF. Together with reference TRBV2 and TRBJ2-1, the CDR3 gives the full variable domain: EPEVTQTPSHQVTQMGQEVILRCVPISNHLYFYWYRQILGQKVEFLVSFYNNEISEKSEIFDDQFSVERPDGSNFTLKIRSTKLEDSAMYFCASKGGVGAEQFFGPGTRLTVL.

This clonotype was counted between two and nine times. The genes are TRBV7-9 and TRBJ1-5; D possibly corresponds to TRBD1 (5 bases). Germline V lookup: CDR1 SEHNR, CDR2 FQNEAQ (reference sequence). The length of the CDR3 is 13 residues. V was trimmed by 9 bases and J by 5 bases, leaving 14 bases between them. DNA for the CDR3: TGTGCCAGTACGGACACGAGAGATCAGCCCCAGCATTTT. It translates to CASTDTRDQPQHF.

This clonotype was seen only a few times. The V gene is TRBV7-9, the J gene TRBJ2-7, with TRBD1 matching 11 bases. Germline V gene lookup returns CDR1 SEHNR and CDR2 FQNEAQ (reference sequence). This CDR3 has 17 residues. With 6 bases clipped from V and 3 bases from J, the junction kept 13 bases outside the gene matches. CDR3 residues: CASSYGRGQGAIYEQYF. The CDR3 coding sequence is TGTGCCAGCAGTTATGGTCGCGGACAGGGGGCGATCTACGAGCAGTACTTC.

V gene TRBV9 combines with J gene TRBJ2-2; TRBD2 agrees at 14 bases. V shed 3 bases, J shed 6 bases, and the junction held 7 bases outside the gene matches. The CDR3 is 17 amino acids. The germline gives CDR1 SGDLS, CDR2 YYNGEE. Here the CDR3 DNA reads TGTGCCAGCAGCGGAAGGTTGGGACTAGCGGGAGCCGGGGAGCTGTTTTTT. Translation gives CASSGRLGLAGAGELFF.

A few counts support this clonotype. V is TRBV5-1 and J is TRBJ1-2; 7 nucleotides line up with TRBD1. This CDR3 region has 14 residues. In germline, CDR1 is SGHRS, CDR2 YFSETQ. Losses at the gene ends were 3 bases for V and 8 bases for J; bases not matched to a gene: 10. The CDR3 region is CASSSQTGSSGYTF. The CDR3 DNA follows: TGCGCCAGCAGCTCCCAGACAGGGTCTAGCGGCTACACCTTC.

This clonotype was recorded many times. The gene calls are TRBV4-2 and TRBJ2-4; D is unclear. V was cut by 0 bases and J by 0 bases, with 12 bases left in between. CDR1 is LGHNA and CDR2 is YNFKEQ in the germline V gene. The length of the CDR3 is 17 residues. CDR3: CASSQDNGFLAKNIQYF. The CDR3 coding sequence is TGTGCCAGCAGCCAAGACAACGGCTTCTTAGCCAAAAACATTCAGTACTTC.

The chain combines TRBV20-1 with TRBJ2-7; D is tentatively TRBD1 or TRBD2 (5 bases each). There are 14 residues in the CDR3. The germline V gene has CDR1 DFQATT and CDR2 SNEGSKA (reference sequence). V gave up 0 bases and J gave up 2 bases, with 11 bases separating them. CDR3 bases: TGCAGTGCTAGAGAGGGACCGCGGACCTACGAGCAGTACTTC. The encoded protein is CSAREGPRTYEQYF.

V is TRBV7-2 and J is TRBJ1-5, with D maybe TRBD1 (5 bases). Germline CDR1 SGHTA, CDR2 FQGNSA. The length of the CDR3 is 15 residues. V was shortened by 5 bases and J by 0 bases, with 11 bases between the two germline ends. The chain's CDR3 is CASSLGVNSNQPQHF. DNA of the CDR3: TGTGCCAGCAGCCTAGGGGTGAATAGCAATCAGCCCCAGCATTTT.

The J gene is TRBJ2-5, the V gene TRBV20-1; 10 bases map to TRBD2. V lost 0 bases, J lost 2 bases, and 6 bases stayed unmatched. There are 16 residues in the CDR3. Germline V gives CDR1 DFQATT, CDR2 SNEGSKA (reference sequence). CDR3 sequence (DNA): TGCAGTGCTAGAGATTTTGAGCGGGAGGGACAAGAGACCCAGTACTTC. Translation: CSARDFEREGQETQYF.

V and J are TRBV3-1 and TRBJ2-1; TRBD1 agrees at 8 bases. Unmatched junction bases numbered 4, after V lost 6 bases and J lost 15 bases. Germline CDR1 is LGHDT and CDR2 is YNNKEL (reference sequence). The CDR3 has 10 amino acids. In nucleotides, the CDR3 is TGTGCCAGCAGAGGGACAGGCTTGTTCTTC. Translating gives CASRGTGLFF.

There are a few counts of this clonotype. J is TRBJ2-1 and V is TRBV5-1; weak D call: TRBD1 (6 bases). The CDR3 has 15 residues. Trimming took 1 base from V and 3 from J, leaving 11 bases between them. Germline CDR1 and CDR2: SGHRS and YFSETQ. This CDR3 is CASSLRQGNYNEQFF. CDR3 DNA: TGCGCCAGCAGCTTGAGGCAGGGGAACTACAATGAGCAGTTCTTC.

This clonotype turned up a few times. The chain combines TRBV12-3 or TRBV12-4 with TRBJ2-5; the match to TRBD1 covers 7 bases. The CDR3 consists of 15 residues. The J segment lost 1 base and the V segment lost 6 bases, leaving 8 bases of the junction unmatched. CDR3 sequence reads: CASSPQGNRQETQYF. Written as DNA, the CDR3 is TGTGCCAGCAGCCCACAGGGGAACCGCCAAGAGACCCAGTACTTC.

This clonotype was seen a handful of times. The chain is built from TRBV20-1 and TRBJ2-7; D not certain. The germline V gene has CDR1 DFQATT and CDR2 SNEGSKA (reference sequence). V was trimmed by 0 bases and J by 4 bases, leaving 7 bases between them. CDR3 length: 12 amino acids. The CDR3 coding sequence is TGCAGTGCTAGAGATAACGGGTACGAGCAGTACTTC. As protein: CSARDNGYEQYF.

This clonotype was found many times. The chain links TRBV5-1 to TRBJ2-3; 14 positions agree with TRBD2. The CDR3 loop spans 19 amino acids. After removal of 3 bases from V and 1 base from J, the junction contained 10 bases not matched to a gene. Germline V gives CDR1 SGHRS, CDR2 YFSETQ. The CDR3: CASSYLPGTSGSGTDTQYF. CDR3 nucleotide sequence: TGCGCCAGCAGCTACTTACCCGGGACTAGCGGGAGTGGCACAGATACGCAGTATTTT. The complete variable domain, with remaining parts taken from reference TRBV5-1 and TRBJ2-3, reads KAGVTQTPRYLIKTRGQQVTLSCSPISGHRSVSWYQQTPGQGLQFLFEYFSETQRNKGNFPGRFSGRQFSNSRSEMNVSTLELGDSALYLCASSYLPGTSGSGTDTQYFGPGTRLTVL.

This clonotype was seen only a few times. The chain employs TRBV27 and TRBJ1-2; D possibly corresponds to TRBD1 (5 bases). The CDR3 covers 16 residues. The germline V gene encodes CDR1 MNHEY and CDR2 SMNVEV (reference sequence). V was cut by 5 bases and J by 2 bases, with 18 bases left in between. The CDR3 sequence: CASSLTPRTTNYGYTF. CDR3 sequence (DNA): TGTGCCAGCAGTCTAACCCCACGGACAACGAACTATGGCTACACCTTC.

The rearrangement links TRBV5-1 to TRBJ2-3, with 8 bases identical to TRBD2. The length of the CDR3 is 16 residues. J was trimmed by 2 bases and V by 0 bases; bases with no gene match: 5. From germline, CDR1 is SGHRS and CDR2 YFSETQ. This CDR3 reads CASSLAGLANTDTQYF. CDR3 coding DNA: TGCGCCAGCAGCTTGGCCGGACTAGCTAACACAGATACGCAGTATTTT.

This clonotype was counted between two and nine times. The chain has TRBV7-9 and TRBJ2-1; D gene uncertain. The CDR3 covers 13 residues. The V and J ends lost 4 bases and 9 bases respectively, with 13 bases between them. Germline V gives CDR1 SEHNR, CDR2 FQNEAQ (reference sequence). CDR3 DNA: TGTGCCAGCAGCTCCGAGGTAGGAAGTGAGCAGTTCTTC. The encoded protein is CASSSEVGSEQFF. The full variable domain, its missing parts supplied by reference TRBV7-9 and TRBJ2-1, is DTGVSQNPRHKITKRGQNVTFRCDPISEHNRLYWYRQTLGQGPEFLTYFQNEAQLEKSRLLSDRFSAERPKGSFSTLEIQRTEQGDSAMYLCASSSEVGSEQFFGPGTRLTVL.

The V gene is TRBV20-1, the J gene TRBJ2-2; no definite D call. V shed 0 bases and J shed 0 bases, with 5 bases lying between them. CDR1 is DFQATT, CDR2 SNEGSKA, per germline (reference sequence). The CDR3 is made up of 14 amino acids. The CDR3 sequence is CSARDGTNTGELFF. The CDR3 DNA is TGCAGTGCTAGAGATGGTACGAACACCGGGGAGCTGTTTTTT.

The genes are TRBV7-9 and TRBJ2-3; 8 bases line up with TRBD1. Germline CDR1 reads SEHNR; CDR2 reads FQNEAQ (reference sequence). The CDR3 has 14 amino acids. Trimming removed 6 bases from V and 6 bases from J; junction bases left unmatched: 8. CDR3 sequence reads: CASSLGTGLDTQYF. The CDR3 DNA follows: TGTGCCAGCAGTCTCGGGACAGGCCTGGATACGCAGTATTTT.

The rearrangement joins TRBV20-1 to TRBJ2-1, with 7 positions matching TRBD2. V was pared by 0 bases and J by 10 bases, with 9 bases of the junction left unmatched. Germline V gene data show CDR1 as DFQATT and CDR2 as SNEGSKA (reference sequence). The CDR3 spans 14 residues. CDR3 nucleotides: TGCAGTGCTAGAGATGCTAGCGGCTTGCGAGAGCAGTTCTTC. This sequence encodes CSARDASGLREQFF.

J is TRBJ2-7 and V is TRBV15, with 7 bases matching TRBD1. The CDR3 consists of 15 residues. V lost 1 base and J lost 2; bases outside the gene matches: 5. Germline values: CDR1 LNHNV, CDR2 YYDKDF (reference sequence). The CDR3 nucleotides read TGTGCCACCAGCAGAGGGGGGACAGCCCCCTACGAGCAGTACGTC. Its protein product is CATSRGGTAPYEQYV.

The chain recombines TRBV27 with TRBJ2-3; 9 bases line up with TRBD2. Germline V gives CDR1 MNHEY, CDR2 SMNVEV (reference sequence). The CDR3 consists of 15 residues. J was trimmed by 2 bases and V by 6 bases; bases with no gene match: 6. The CDR3 sequence: CASSSGLAFTDTQYF. The CDR3 nucleotides read TGTGCCAGCAGCTCGGGACTAGCTTTCACAGATACGCAGTATTTT.

This clonotype was picked up a small number of times. The V gene is TRBV12-3 or TRBV12-4, the J gene TRBJ1-1; D uncertain. There are 13 residues in the CDR3. The ends were cut back, 6 bases at V and 8 bases at J, with 16 bases in the middle. The CDR3 DNA follows: TGTGCCAGCAGCCCGGGGTCAATGGGGGAAGCTTTCTTT. It codes for CASSPGSMGEAFF.

The genes are TRBV12-3 or TRBV12-4 and TRBJ2-1, with TRBD2 as a possible D gene (5 bases). V lost 2 bases and J 0 bases, leaving 8 bases between the germline ends. This CDR3 has 15 amino acids. The CDR3 reads CASSLWESSYNEQFF. The CDR3 coding sequence is TGTGCCAGCAGTTTATGGGAGAGCTCCTACAATGAGCAGTTCTTC.

For the CDR3, the DNA is TGTGCCTGGAGTCCCCTAAACTACAATGAGCAGTTCTTC. Translated: CAWSPLNYNEQFF. The genes are TRBV30 and TRBJ2-1; D remains unclear. This CDR3 spans 13 amino acids. Germline assignment: CDR1 GTSNPN and CDR2 SVGIG (reference sequence). With 2 bases removed from V and 3 bases from J, the gap between germline ends came to 8 bases.

This clonotype was recorded a few times. The rearrangement uses TRBV7-6 and TRBJ2-1, with 15 bases identical to TRBD2. Trimming removed 2 bases from V and 0 bases from J; junction bases left unmatched: 14. There are 22 residues in the CDR3. Germline V gene data show CDR1 as SGHVS and CDR2 as FNYEAQ. The CDR3: CASSLWTSGRDDHISSYNEQFF. CDR3 DNA: TGTGCCAGCAGCTTATGGACTAGCGGGAGGGACGATCATATTAGCTCCTACAATGAGCAGTTCTTC.

This clonotype has more than one count but fewer than ten. The chain is built from TRBV29-1 and TRBJ1-2, with TRBD1 as a possible D gene (5 bases). The CDR3 has 14 amino acids. V dropped 3 bases and J dropped 2 bases, with 13 bases sitting between them. Germline loops: CDR1 SQVTM, CDR2 ANQGSEA. As DNA, the CDR3 is TGCAGCGTTGAGGGGGGGACCTCCAACTATGGCTACACCTTC. Translated: CSVEGGTSNYGYTF.